This record concerns one T cell receptor beta chain sequence. The data originate from a study of cytomegalovirus exposure and HLA in healthy donors. The study ran its PCR with 60 Vbeta and 13 Jbeta primers. TCRdb's copy holds only in-frame clones and misses some; the assay was immunoSEQ multiplex PCR. The data contain 110,000 to 150,000 clones, around 80% of them singletons. V lost 5 bases and J 0 bases, leaving 8 bases between the germline ends. The germline gives CDR1 MNHEY, CDR2 SMNVEV (reference sequence). CDR3 size: 14 residues. Source material: PBMCs. J is TRBJ1-5 and V is TRBV27; D remains ambiguous. The sequence came from a female donor in good health and CMV-seronegative. The CDR3 DNA reads TGTGCCAGCAGTGAAGAGGGTAGCAATCAGCCCCAGCATTTT. Protein sequence: CASSEEGSNQPQHF.